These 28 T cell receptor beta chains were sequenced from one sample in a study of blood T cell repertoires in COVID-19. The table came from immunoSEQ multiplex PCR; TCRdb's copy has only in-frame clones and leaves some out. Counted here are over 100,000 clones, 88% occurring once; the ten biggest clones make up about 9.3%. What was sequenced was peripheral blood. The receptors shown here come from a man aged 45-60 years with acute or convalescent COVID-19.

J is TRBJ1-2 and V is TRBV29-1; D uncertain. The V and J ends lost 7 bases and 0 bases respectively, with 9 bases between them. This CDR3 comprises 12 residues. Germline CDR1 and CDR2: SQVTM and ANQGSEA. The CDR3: CSAGVANYGYTF. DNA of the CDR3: TGCAGCGCCGGTGTGGCTAACTATGGCTACACCTTC.

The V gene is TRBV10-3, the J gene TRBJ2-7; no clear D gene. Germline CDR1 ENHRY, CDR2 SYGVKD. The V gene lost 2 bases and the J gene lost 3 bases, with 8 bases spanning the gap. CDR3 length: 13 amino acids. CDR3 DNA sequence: TGTGCCATCAGTGAGAGTCAGTACTACGAGCAGTACTTC. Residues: CAISESQYYEQYF.

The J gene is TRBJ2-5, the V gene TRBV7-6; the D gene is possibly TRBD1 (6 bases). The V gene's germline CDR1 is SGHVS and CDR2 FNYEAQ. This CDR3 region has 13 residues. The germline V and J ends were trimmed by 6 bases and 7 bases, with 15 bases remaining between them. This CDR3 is CASRQTGIGTQYF. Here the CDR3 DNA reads TGTGCCAGCAGGCAAACAGGGATAGGGACCCAGTACTTC.

CDR3 residues: CASSIDRVGAQPQHF. CDR3 sequence (DNA): TGTGCCAGTAGTATAGACAGGGTAGGGGCTCAGCCCCAGCATTTT. The rearrangement joins TRBV19 to TRBJ1-5, with D maybe TRBD1 (5 bases). Trimming removed 0 bases at V and 6 bases at J, with 12 bases between. The CDR3 runs 15 residues. Germline CDR1 reads LNHDA; CDR2 reads SQIVND (reference sequence).

The DNA for the CDR3 is TGTGCCAGCAGCCAGCAGGGGTGGTATAATTCACCCCTCCACTTT. Its translation is CASSQQGWYNSPLHF. V gene TRBV7-2 combines with J gene TRBJ1-6; maybe TRBD1 (6 bases). V was pared by 5 bases and J by 4 bases, with 12 bases between. CDR1 and CDR2 from the germline V gene are SGHTA and FQGNSA. This CDR3 region has 15 residues.

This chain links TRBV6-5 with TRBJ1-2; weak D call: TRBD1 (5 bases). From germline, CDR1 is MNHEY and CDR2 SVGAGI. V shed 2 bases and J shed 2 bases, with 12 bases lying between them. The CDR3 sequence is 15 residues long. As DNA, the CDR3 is TGTGCCAGCAGTTACGTCAAGGCAGGGAACTATGGCTACACCTTC. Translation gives CASSYVKAGNYGYTF.

Here the CDR3 reads CATSRVAGVGEQFF. DNA of the CDR3: TGTGCCACCAGCAGAGTAGCGGGAGTAGGAGAGCAGTTCTTC. The rearrangement links TRBV15 to TRBJ2-1, with 9 bases lining up with TRBD2. CDR1 LNHNV and CDR2 YYDKDF come from the germline V gene (reference sequence). J was trimmed by 10 bases and V by 1 base; bases with no gene match: 5. This CDR3 has 14 amino acids.

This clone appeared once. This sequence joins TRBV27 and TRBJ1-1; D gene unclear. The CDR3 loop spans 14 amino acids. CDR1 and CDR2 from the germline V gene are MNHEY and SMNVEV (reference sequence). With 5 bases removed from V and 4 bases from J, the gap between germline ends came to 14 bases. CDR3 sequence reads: CASSPWAGSTEAFF. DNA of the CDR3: TGTGCCAGCAGTCCCTGGGCGGGGTCCACTGAAGCTTTCTTT.

The CDR3 reads CASSLAAGGPYEQYF. DNA of the CDR3: TGTGCCAGCAGCTTAGCGGCGGGAGGACCCTACGAGCAGTACTTC. The chain combines TRBV11-2 with TRBJ2-7; 8 bases match TRBD2. V was clipped by 1 base and J by 2 bases; unmatched bases: 4. In germline, CDR1 is SGHAT, CDR2 FQNNGV. The CDR3 is 15 amino acids.

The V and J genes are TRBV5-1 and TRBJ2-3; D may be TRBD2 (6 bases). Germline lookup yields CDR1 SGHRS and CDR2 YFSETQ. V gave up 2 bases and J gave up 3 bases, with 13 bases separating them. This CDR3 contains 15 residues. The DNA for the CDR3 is TGCGCCAGCAGCTTACGGGAGTTGGGTACAGATACGCAGTATTTT. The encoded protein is CASSLRELGTDTQYF. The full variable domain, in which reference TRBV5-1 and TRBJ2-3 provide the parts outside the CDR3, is KAGVTQTPRYLIKTRGQQVTLSCSPISGHRSVSWYQQTPGQGLQFLFEYFSETQRNKGNFPGRFSGRQFSNSRSEMNVSTLELGDSALYLCASSLRELGTDTQYFGPGTRLTVL.

The CDR3 bases are TGTGCCAGCTCACTACCGCAGGGGAGGGTCGGAAACACCATATATTTT. Translating it yields CASSLPQGRVGNTIYF. The rearrangement links TRBV18 to TRBJ1-3, with D tentatively TRBD1 (6 bases). The CDR3 has 16 amino acids. Trimming removed 4 bases from V and 4 bases from J, with 17 bases in between. Per germline, CDR1 KGHSH and CDR2 LQKENI.

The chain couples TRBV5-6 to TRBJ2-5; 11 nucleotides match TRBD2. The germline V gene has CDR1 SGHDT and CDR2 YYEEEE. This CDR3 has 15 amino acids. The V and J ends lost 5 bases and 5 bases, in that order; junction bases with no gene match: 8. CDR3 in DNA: TGTGCCAGCAGTCTCCTAGCGGGGGGCAGGGAGACCCAGTACTTC. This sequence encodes CASSLLAGGRETQYF.

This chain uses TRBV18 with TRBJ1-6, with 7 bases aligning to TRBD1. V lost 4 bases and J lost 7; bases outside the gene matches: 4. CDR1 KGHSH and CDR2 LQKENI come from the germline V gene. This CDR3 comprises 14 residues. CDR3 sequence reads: CASSRGQVNSPLHF. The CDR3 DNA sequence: TGTGCCAGCTCACGCGGACAGGTGAATTCACCCCTCCACTTT.

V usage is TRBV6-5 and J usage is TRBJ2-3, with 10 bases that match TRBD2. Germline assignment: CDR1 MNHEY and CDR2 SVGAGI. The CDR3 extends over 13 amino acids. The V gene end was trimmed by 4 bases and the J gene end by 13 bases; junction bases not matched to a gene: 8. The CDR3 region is CASSSPAGGHEYF. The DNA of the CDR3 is TGTGCCAGCAGTTCCCCAGCGGGAGGGCATGAGTATTTT.

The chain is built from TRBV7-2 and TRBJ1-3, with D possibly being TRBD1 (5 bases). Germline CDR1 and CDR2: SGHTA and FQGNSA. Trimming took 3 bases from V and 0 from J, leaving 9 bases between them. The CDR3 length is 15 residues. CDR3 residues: CASSFGTGSGNTIYF. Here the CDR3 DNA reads TGTGCCAGCAGCTTTGGTACAGGCTCTGGAAACACCATATATTTT.

CDR3 loop: CASSLVGLGSSREQFF. CDR3 DNA: TGTGCCAGCAGCTTAGTAGGACTAGGGTCAAGCCGGGAGCAGTTCTTC. The V gene is TRBV11-2, the J gene TRBJ2-1; the match to TRBD2 covers 7 bases. This CDR3 has 16 residues. V shed 1 base and J 10 bases; nucleotides not matched to a gene: 13. Germline V CDR1 and CDR2: SGHAT, FQNNGV.

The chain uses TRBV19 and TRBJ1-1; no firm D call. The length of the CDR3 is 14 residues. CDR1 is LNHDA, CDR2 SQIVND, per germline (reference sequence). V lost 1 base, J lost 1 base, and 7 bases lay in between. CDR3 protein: CASSIGPQNTEAFF. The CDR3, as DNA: TGTGCCAGTAGTATAGGGCCCCAGAACACTGAAGCTTTCTTT.

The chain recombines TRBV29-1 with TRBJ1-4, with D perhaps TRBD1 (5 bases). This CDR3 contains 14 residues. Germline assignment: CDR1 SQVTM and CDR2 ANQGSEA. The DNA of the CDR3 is TGCGCCGTATTACCGGGGGCAACTAATGAAAAACTGTTTTTT. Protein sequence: CAVLPGATNEKLFF.

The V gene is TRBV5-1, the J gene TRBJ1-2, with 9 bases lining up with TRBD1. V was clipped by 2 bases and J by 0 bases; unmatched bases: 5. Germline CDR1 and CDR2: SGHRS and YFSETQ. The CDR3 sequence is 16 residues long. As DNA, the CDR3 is TGCGCCAGCAGCTTCCGACAGGGGGACGCTAACTATGGCTACACCTTC. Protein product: CASSFRQGDANYGYTF.

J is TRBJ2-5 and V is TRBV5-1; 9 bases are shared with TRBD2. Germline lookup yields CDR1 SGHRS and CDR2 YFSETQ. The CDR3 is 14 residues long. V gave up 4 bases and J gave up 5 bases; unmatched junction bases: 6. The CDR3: CASSPQAGGETQYF. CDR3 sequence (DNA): TGCGCCAGCAGCCCCCAAGCGGGAGGTGAGACCCAGTACTTC.

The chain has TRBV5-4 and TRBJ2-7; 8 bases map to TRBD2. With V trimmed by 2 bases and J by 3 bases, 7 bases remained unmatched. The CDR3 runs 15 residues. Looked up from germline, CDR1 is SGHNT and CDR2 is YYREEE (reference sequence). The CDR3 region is CASSFLRGANYEQYF. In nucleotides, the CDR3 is TGTGCCAGCAGCTTCTTGCGGGGGGCAAACTACGAGCAGTACTTC.

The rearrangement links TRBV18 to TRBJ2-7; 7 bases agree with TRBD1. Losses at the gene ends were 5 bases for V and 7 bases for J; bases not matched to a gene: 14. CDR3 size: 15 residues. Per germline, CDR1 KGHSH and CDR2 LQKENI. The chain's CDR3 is CASSSTGFSGTEQYF. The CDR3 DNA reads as TGTGCCAGCTCATCGACAGGGTTTTCGGGTACGGAGCAGTACTTC.

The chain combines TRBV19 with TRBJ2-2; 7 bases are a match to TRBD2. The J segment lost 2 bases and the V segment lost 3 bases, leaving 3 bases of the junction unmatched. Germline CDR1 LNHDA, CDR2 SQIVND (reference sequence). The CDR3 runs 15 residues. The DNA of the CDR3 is TGTGCCAGTAGTATTGGCGGGGGAAACACCGGGGAGCTGTTTTTT. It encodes CASSIGGGNTGELFF.

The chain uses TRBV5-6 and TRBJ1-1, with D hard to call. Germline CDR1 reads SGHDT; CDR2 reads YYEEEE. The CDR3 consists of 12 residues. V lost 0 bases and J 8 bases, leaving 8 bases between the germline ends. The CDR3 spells CASSLARGEAFF. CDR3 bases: TGTGCCAGCAGCTTGGCCCGCGGGGAAGCTTTCTTT.

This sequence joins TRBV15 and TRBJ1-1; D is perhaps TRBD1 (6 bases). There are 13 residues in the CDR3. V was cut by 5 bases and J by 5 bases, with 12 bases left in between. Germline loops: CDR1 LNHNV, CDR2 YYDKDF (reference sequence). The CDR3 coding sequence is TGTGCCACCAGCGGTCCCGGGACAACTGAAGCTTTCTTT. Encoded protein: CATSGPGTTEAFF.

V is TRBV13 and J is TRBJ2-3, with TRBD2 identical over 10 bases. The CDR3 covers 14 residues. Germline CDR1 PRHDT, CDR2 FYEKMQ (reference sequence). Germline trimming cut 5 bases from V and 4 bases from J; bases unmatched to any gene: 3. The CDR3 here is CASSIAGGSDTQYF. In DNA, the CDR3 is TGTGCCAGCAGCATAGCGGGGGGTTCAGATACGCAGTATTTT.

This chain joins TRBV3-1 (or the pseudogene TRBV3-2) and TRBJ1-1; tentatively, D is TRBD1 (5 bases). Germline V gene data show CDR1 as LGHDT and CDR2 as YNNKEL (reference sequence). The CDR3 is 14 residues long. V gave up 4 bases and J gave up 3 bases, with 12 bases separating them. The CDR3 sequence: CASSRTQGDTEAFF. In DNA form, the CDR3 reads TGTGCCAGCAGCCGGACGCAAGGGGACACTGAAGCTTTCTTT.

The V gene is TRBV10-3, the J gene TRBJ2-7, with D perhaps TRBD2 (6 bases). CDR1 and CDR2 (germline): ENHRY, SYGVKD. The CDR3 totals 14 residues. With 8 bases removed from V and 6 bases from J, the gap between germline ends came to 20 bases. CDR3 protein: CAIGVGGSVGEQYF. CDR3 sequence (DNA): TGTGCCATCGGCGTGGGAGGCTCTGTAGGCGAGCAGTACTTC.